In this sample, the clone carrying this TCR beta chain turned up a few times. The data derive from a study of blood T cell repertoires in COVID-19. Study-level background: Both acute and convalescent COVID-19 samples were obtained from the United States, Italy and Spain.

V lost 3 bases, J lost 9 bases, and 13 bases lay in between. The CDR3 loop spans 13 amino acids. CDR1 and CDR2 (germline): KGHSH, LQKENI. As originally analysed: The authors estimated nucleated cell counts from reference gene primer amplification. TCRdb's copy holds only in-frame clones and misses some; the assay was immunoSEQ multiplex PCR. The D gene and trimming were derived from the DNA, and the V and J assignments and clone size from that table. This table has a few hundred thousand clones, 90% appearing once. This study enrolled people aged 18 to 89 from around 26 US geographic areas. Cohort placement rested on clinical history that participants reported themselves.

The chain couples TRBV18 to TRBJ2-3, with TRBD1 as a possible D gene (6 bases). Specimen: PBMCs or T cells enriched from blood (not recorded which). The sequence derives from a man between 18 and 29 years old who had recovered from COVID-19. The chain's CDR3 is CASSPDGGQTQYF. The CDR3 coding sequence is TGTGCCAGCTCACCTGATGGCGGACAGACGCAGTATTTT.